These 13 T cell receptor beta chains were all obtained from the same sample, sequenced in a study of T cell changes during pregnancy in multiple sclerosis. Some clones are missing from TCRdb's copy, which holds only in-frame ones; the method was immunoSEQ multiplex PCR. The table shows 40,000 to 55,000 clones, with around 90% occurring only once. The sample in question was CD4+ T cells from peripheral blood mononuclear cells, obtained after pregnancy. The receptors were gathered from a female donor in good health, enrolled as a control in a pregnancy study.

The CDR3 DNA is TGTGCCAGCAGCCCTTATTTTCCGAGTGGCGGGGAGCTGTTTTTT. As protein: CASSPYFPSGGELFF. V and J are TRBV11-3 and TRBJ2-2; D is unclear. The V gene's germline CDR1 is SGHNT and CDR2 YENEEA. Trimming took 5 bases from V and 7 from J, leaving 17 bases between them. The CDR3 sequence is 15 residues long.

The V and J genes are TRBV10-1 and TRBJ1-6, with TRBD1 matching over 9 bases. Germline V gives CDR1 WNHNN, CDR2 SYGVQD (reference sequence). The CDR3 has 21 residues. Germline trimming cut 5 bases from V and 7 bases from J; bases unmatched to any gene: 24. The CDR3 region is CASSTYPPGQGPTPTNSPLHF. CDR3 sequence (DNA): TGCGCCAGCAGTACTTACCCTCCGGGACAGGGCCCAACACCCACAAATTCACCCCTCCACTTT.

V gene TRBV28 combines with J gene TRBJ2-7, with 7 bases aligning to TRBD2. The CDR3 covers 13 residues. Germline V gene lookup returns CDR1 MDHEN and CDR2 SYDVKM. V dropped 5 bases and J dropped 4; count of bases not matched to a gene: 5. CDR3 sequence (DNA): TGTGCCAGCAGTACTAGCGAAGGGTACGAGCAGTACTTC. Its translation: CASSTSEGYEQYF.

This clone was recorded a few times. The CDR3 here is CAWITGIVWDTEAFF. The CDR3, as DNA: TGTGCCTGGATTACGGGTATCGTTTGGGACACTGAAGCTTTCTTT. This rearrangement joins TRBV30 to TRBJ1-1; D is unclear. The V gene's germline CDR1 is GTSNPN and CDR2 SVGIG (reference sequence). Trimming cost V 4 bases and J 3 bases, with 18 bases left between them. This CDR3 is built from 15 residues.

The gene calls are TRBV15 and TRBJ1-5; D not certain. This CDR3 comprises 14 residues. Between the trimmed V and J ends, which lost 4 bases and 2 bases, there was a span of 9 bases. CDR1 and CDR2 from the germline V gene are LNHNV and YYDKDF (reference sequence). The DNA for the CDR3 is TGTGCCACCAGCACGACGGGAGGCAATCAGCCCCAGCATTTT. Translation gives CATSTTGGNQPQHF.

The J gene is TRBJ2-1, the V gene TRBV6-1, with 10 bases aligning to TRBD2. The junction had 7 bases not matched to a gene; V was cut back by 4 bases and J by 1 base. Germline V gene data show CDR1 as MNHNS and CDR2 as SASEGT. The CDR3 length is 17 residues. In nucleotides, the CDR3 is TGTGCCAGCAGTGTCGAACTAGCGGGGTTATCCTACAATGAGCAGTTCTTC. Translated, it gives CASSVELAGLSYNEQFF.

The chain uses TRBV11-2 and TRBJ2-3; no definite D call. This CDR3 spans 15 amino acids. Germline CDR1 SGHAT, CDR2 FQNNGV. V was clipped by 1 base and J by 5 bases, with 13 bases between them. CDR3: CASSLGPVARDTQYF. Written as DNA, the CDR3 is TGTGCCAGCAGCTTAGGACCGGTCGCTAGAGATACGCAGTATTTT.

This chain joins TRBV5-1 and TRBJ2-3, with a possible D match to TRBD1 (6 bases). V shed 3 bases and J shed 4 bases, with 21 bases lying between them. The CDR3 extends over 17 amino acids. Germline V CDR1 and CDR2: SGHRS, YFSETQ. This chain's CDR3 is CASSSQPRGPEPDTQYF. CDR3 nucleotide sequence: TGCGCCAGCAGCTCCCAGCCCAGGGGCCCCGAACCAGATACGCAGTATTTT.

This clone was picked up one time. The chain's CDR3 is CASSFGTARETQYF. CDR3 in DNA: TGTGCCAGTAGTTTCGGGACAGCCCGGGAGACCCAGTACTTC. The chain carries TRBV19 and TRBJ2-5; TRBD1 agrees at 7 bases. V gave up 5 bases and J gave up 5 bases; unmatched junction bases: 8. CDR1 LNHDA and CDR2 SQIVND come from the germline V gene (reference sequence). CDR3 length: 14 amino acids. Full variable domain (outside the CDR3, taken from reference TRBV19 and TRBJ2-5): DGGITQSPKYLFRKEGQNVTLSCEQNLNHDAMYWYRQDPGQGLRLIYYSQIVNDFQKGDIAEGYSVSREKKESFPLTVTSAQKNPTAFYLCASSFGTARETQYFGPGTRLLVL.

The chain recombines TRBV5-1 with TRBJ2-2, with D unclear. Germline V gene sequence: CDR1 SGHRS, CDR2 YFSETQ. V was cut by 6 bases and J by 3 bases, with 9 bases left in between. The CDR3 runs 13 residues. The chain's CDR3 is CASTLPHTGELFF. The CDR3 bases are TGCGCCAGCACCCTCCCCCACACCGGGGAGCTGTTTTTT.

The genes are TRBV27 and TRBJ1-6, with TRBD1 matching over 7 bases. Trimming took 5 bases from V and 7 from J; bases not matched to a gene: 11. The germline V gene encodes CDR1 MNHEY and CDR2 SMNVEV (reference sequence). The CDR3 length is 16 residues. For the CDR3, the DNA is TGTGCCAGCAGTCCACTACAGGGGTTAAGAAATTCACCCCTCCACTTT. This sequence encodes CASSPLQGLRNSPLHF.

This rearrangement joins TRBV5-5 to TRBJ1-1; TRBD1 might be the D (5 bases). The CDR3 length is 14 residues. V gave up 4 bases and J gave up 4 bases, with 14 bases separating them. Germline CDR1 and CDR2: SGHKS and YYEKEE (reference sequence). CDR3: CASSAWGVATEAFF. CDR3 coding DNA: TGTGCCAGCAGCGCCTGGGGGGTCGCCACTGAAGCTTTCTTT.

The chain joins TRBV19 to TRBJ1-1, with a tentative D call TRBD1 (5 bases). V lost 5 bases and J lost 6, with 25 bases in between. In germline, CDR1 is LNHDA, CDR2 SQIVND (reference sequence). This CDR3 comprises 17 residues. The CDR3 DNA sequence: TGTGCCAGTAGTTATATGTTGATGGTTTCAGGGCCGGCTGAAGCTTTCTTT. This sequence encodes CASSYMLMVSGPAEAFF.